This T cell receptor (beta chain) was profiled in a study of T cell changes during pregnancy in multiple sclerosis. The CDR3 extends over 15 amino acids. Trimming took 7 bases from V and 0 from J, leaving 10 bases between them. Germline loops: CDR1 MNHEY, CDR2 SVGAGI. TCRdb's copy holds only in-frame clones and misses some; the assay was immunoSEQ multiplex PCR. The table records roughly 53,000 clones, roughly nine tenths of them present only once. The TCR comes from a female donor in good health, enrolled as a control in a pregnancy study. This chain joins TRBV6-5 and TRBJ2-6, with D possibly being TRBD1 (6 bases). The specimen comprised CD4+ T cells from peripheral blood mononuclear cells, sampled in the second trimester of pregnancy. The CDR3 protein is CASTRGSSGANVLTF. The CDR3 coding sequence is TGTGCCAGCACCAGGGGTAGCTCTGGGGCCAACGTCCTGACTTTC.